A single T cell receptor beta chain is shown here with its context. What it binds is not known. Naive CD8 cells lacked CD45RO and underwent positive selection for CCR7, leaving out terminally differentiated effector memory CD45RA+ cells. Clones were read by immunoSEQ multiplex PCR, and TCRdb kept only the in-frame ones, dropping some. The profile covers approximately 720,000 clones, with about 91% appearing a single time and about 24% taken by the ten largest. The entry originates in a study of shared clonotypes between healthy human individuals. Whole-study results and caveats: Around 4.7% of naive CD4 clonotypes were shared across a handful of donors.

Trimming took off 0 bases at V and 4 bases at J, with 11 bases between the two ends. Germline CDR1 is SGHRS and CDR2 is YFSETQ. The CDR3 is made up of 15 amino acids. J is TRBJ2-1 and V is TRBV5-1; maybe TRBD2 (6 bases). The sequence came from a man aged 25 to 40 in good health. Sequenced material: naive CD8+ T cells sorted from blood. CDR3 bases: TGCGCCAGCAGCTTGGAAGCGGGCTCTTACAATGAGCAGTTCTTC. As protein: CASSLEAGSYNEQFF.